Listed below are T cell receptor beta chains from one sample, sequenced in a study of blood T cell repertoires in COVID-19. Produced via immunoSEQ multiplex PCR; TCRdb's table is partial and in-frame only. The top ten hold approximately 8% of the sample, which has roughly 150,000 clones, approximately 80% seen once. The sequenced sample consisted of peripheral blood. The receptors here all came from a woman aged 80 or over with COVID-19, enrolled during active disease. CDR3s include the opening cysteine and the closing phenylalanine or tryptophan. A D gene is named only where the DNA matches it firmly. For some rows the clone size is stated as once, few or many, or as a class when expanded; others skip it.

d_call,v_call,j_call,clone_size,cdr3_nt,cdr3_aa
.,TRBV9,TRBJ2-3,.,TGTGCCAGCAGCGTAGCTCCGGCGGGTCTATTCACAGATACGCAGTATTTT,CASSVAPAGLFTDTQYF
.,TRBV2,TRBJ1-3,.,TGTGCCAGCAGTGAAGGAGGCTCAATCTCTGGAAACACCATATATTTT,CASSEGGSISGNTIYF
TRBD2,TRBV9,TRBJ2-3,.,TGTGCCAGCAGCCCCCAGGGTTTCGGCGGGGGACCAGATACGCAGTATTTT,CASSPQGFGGGPDTQYF
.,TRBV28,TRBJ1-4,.,TGTGCCAGCATCTCGGGTTCAACTAATGAAAAACTGTTTTTT,CASISGSTNEKLFF
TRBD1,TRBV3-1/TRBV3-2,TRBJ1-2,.,TGTGCCAGCAGCCAAGCCGGGACAGGGGGAGTTGGCTATGGCTACACCTTC,CASSQAGTGGVGYGYTF
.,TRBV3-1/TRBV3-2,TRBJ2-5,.,TGTGCCAGCAGCCAAGACCCCCCGTCCCAAGAGACCCAGTACTTC,CASSQDPPSQETQYF
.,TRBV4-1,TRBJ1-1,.,TGCGCCAGCAGCCAACTCAGGAACACTGAAGCTTTCTTT,CASSQLRNTEAFF
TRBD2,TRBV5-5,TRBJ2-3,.,TGTGCCAGCAGCTTGAGGACTAGCCCAACCACAGATACGCAGTATTTT,CASSLRTSPTTDTQYF
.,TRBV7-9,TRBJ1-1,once,TGTGCCAGCAGCTTAGGGGAGTGGAGGAACACTGAAGCTTTCTTT,CASSLGEWRNTEAFF
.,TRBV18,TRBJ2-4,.,TGTGCCAGCTCACCGGAGGTAGCCAAAAACATTCAGTACTTC,CASSPEVAKNIQYF
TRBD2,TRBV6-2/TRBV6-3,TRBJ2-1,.,TGTGCCAGCAGTCCCAGCGGGGGGGCCTACAATGAGCAGTTCTTC,CASSPSGGAYNEQFF
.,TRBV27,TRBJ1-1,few,TGTGCCAGCAGTTTAGTGGTGTTGTACAGGAAGGTGAACACTGAAGCTTTCTTT,CASSLVVLYRKVNTEAFF
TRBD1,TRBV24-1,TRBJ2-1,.,TGTGCCACCAGTGACACCCGGACAGGGAAAGATGAGCAGTTCTTC,CATSDTRTGKDEQFF
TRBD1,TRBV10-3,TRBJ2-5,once,TGTGCCATCCGGTCGGACAGGGAGGTAGAGACCCAGTACTTC,CAIRSDREVETQYF
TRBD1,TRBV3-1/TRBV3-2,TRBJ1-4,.,TGTGCCAGCAGCCAACGCACAGGGGGCGCGGGGGTAGAGAAACTGTTTTTT,CASSQRTGGAGVEKLFF
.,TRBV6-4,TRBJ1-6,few,TGTGCCAGCAGTGAGGGCCTCTCACCCCTCCACTTT,CASSEGLSPLHF
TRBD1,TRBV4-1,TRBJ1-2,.,TGCGCCAGCAGCCTACAGGGGGCTGGGAACTATGGCTACACCTTC,CASSLQGAGNYGYTF
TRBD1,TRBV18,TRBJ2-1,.,TGTGCCAGCTCACCACGAGGGACAGTCGTCCTGAATGAGCAGTTCTTC,CASSPRGTVVLNEQFF
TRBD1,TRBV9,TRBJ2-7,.,TGTGCCAGCAGCGTATCAGGGGGTGGGAAGCAGTACTTC,CASSVSGGGKQYF
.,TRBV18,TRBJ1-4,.,TGTGCCAGCTCGTACCAACCGGGGGCAACTAATGAAAAACTGTTTTTT,CASSYQPGATNEKLFF
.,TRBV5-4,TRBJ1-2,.,TGTGCCAGCAGCATGCCGAGCAGGCTCGACTATGGCTACACCTTC,CASSMPSRLDYGYTF
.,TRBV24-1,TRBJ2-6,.,TGTGCCACCAGTGACAAAACAGGGTCTGGGGCCAACGTCCTGACTTTC,CATSDKTGSGANVLTF
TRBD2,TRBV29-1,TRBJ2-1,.,TGCAGCGGGCGAGAGCGGGGAGACTACAATGAGCAGTTCTTC,CSGRERGDYNEQFF
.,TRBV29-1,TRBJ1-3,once,TGCAGCGCTGCTACAGGAGACTTCTCTGGAAACACCATATATTTT,CSAATGDFSGNTIYF
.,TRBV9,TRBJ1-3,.,TGTGCCAGCAGCCCCCACCCTAAAGTAGCAAACACCATATATTTT,CASSPHPKVANTIYF
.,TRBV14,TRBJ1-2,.,TGTGCCAGCAGCCACACAGTTAACTATGGCTACACCTTC,CASSHTVNYGYTF
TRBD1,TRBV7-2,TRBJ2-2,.,TGTGCCAGCAGCCCGGGACAGGGTTTTGGGGAGCTGTTTTTT,CASSPGQGFGELFF
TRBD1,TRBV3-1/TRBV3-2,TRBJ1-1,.,TGTGCCAGCAGCCACTTGCAGGGGGTGGCTGAAGCTTTCTTT,CASSHLQGVAEAFF
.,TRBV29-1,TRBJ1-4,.,TGCAGCGTTGAAGGGGACACTCTAGAGGAAAAACTGTTTTTT,CSVEGDTLEEKLFF
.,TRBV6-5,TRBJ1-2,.,TGTGCCAGCAGCCTATCCGCGTATGGCTACACCTTC,CASSLSAYGYTF
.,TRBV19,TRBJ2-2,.,TGTGCCAGTAGTATAAGGTACAGCACCGGGGAGCTGTTTTTT,CASSIRYSTGELFF
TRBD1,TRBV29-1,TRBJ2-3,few,TGCAGCGACGAGACAGGGGGCACAGATACGCAGTATTTT,CSDETGGTDTQYF
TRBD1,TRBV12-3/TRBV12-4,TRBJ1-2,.,TGTGCCAGCAGTAAGGGACAGTTTGATGGCTACACCTTC,CASSKGQFDGYTF
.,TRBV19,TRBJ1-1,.,TGCTCTTCCGGGGGAGGGAGGAACACTGAAGCTTTCTTT,CSSGGGRNTEAFF
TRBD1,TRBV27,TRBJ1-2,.,TGTGCCAGCAGTTTATCCTACCGGACAGGGGGCTATGGCTACACCTTC,CASSLSYRTGGYGYTF
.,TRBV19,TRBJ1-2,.,TGTGCCAGTAGCCGAGGGGACACTGGGGGCTACACCTTC,CASSRGDTGGYTF
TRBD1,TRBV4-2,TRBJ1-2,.,TGTGCCAGCAGCCAAGCCTCGACAGGGCTTACCTATGGCTACACCTTC,CASSQASTGLTYGYTF
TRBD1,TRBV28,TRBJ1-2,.,TGTGCCAGCAGTATACGGACAGGGTCTGGGGATAACTATGGCTACACCTTC,CASSIRTGSGDNYGYTF